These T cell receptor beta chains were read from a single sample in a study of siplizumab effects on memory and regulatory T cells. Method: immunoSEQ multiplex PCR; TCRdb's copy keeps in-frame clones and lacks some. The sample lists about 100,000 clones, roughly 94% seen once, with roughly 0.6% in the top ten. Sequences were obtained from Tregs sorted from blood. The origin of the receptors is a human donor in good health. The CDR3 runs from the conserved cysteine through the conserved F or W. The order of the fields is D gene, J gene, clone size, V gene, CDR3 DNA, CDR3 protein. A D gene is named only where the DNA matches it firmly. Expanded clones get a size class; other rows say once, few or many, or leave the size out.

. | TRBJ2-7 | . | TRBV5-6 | TGTGCCAGCAGCTTGGCCACGGGGGAGCAGTACTTC | CASSLATGEQYF
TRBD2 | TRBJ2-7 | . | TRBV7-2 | TGTGCCAGCAGCTCGAGACCGAGGGAGGGGTTCGGGTCCTACGAGCAGTACTTC | CASSSRPREGFGSYEQYF
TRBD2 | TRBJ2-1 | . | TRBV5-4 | TGTGCCAGCAGCTTTGGGCCGGCGGGAGCCACCTACAATGAGCAGTTCTTC | CASSFGPAGATYNEQFF
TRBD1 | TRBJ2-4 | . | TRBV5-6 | TGTGCCAGCAGCAGCGGGACAGGGGGGAACATTCAGTACTTC | CASSSGTGGNIQYF
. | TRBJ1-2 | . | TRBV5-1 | TGCGCCAGCAGCTTGTCGCCGGGACGGGCTGATGGCTACACCTTC | CASSLSPGRADGYTF
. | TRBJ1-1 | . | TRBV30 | TGTGCCTGGAGTGGGAAAAATGAAGCTTTCTTT | CAWSGKNEAFF
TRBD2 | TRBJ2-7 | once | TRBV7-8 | TGTGCCAGCAGCTTTCGGCTGGGGGAGGGCCTATACGAGCAGTACTTC | CASSFRLGEGLYEQYF
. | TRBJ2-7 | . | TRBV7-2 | TGTGCCAGCAGCTTAGCTGTCTCCTACGAGCAGTACTTC | CASSLAVSYEQYF
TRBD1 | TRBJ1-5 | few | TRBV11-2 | TGTGCCAGCAGCGCCATCGCCGGGACAGGGGACTGGTTGCCCCAGCATTTT | CASSAIAGTGDWLPQHF
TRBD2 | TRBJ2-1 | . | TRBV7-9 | TGTGCCAGCAGCACCGGACTAGCGGGCTACAATGAGCAGTTCTTC | CASSTGLAGYNEQFF
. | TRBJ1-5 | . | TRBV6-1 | TGTGCCAGCACCTTGGGAGGCTTTCAGCCCCAGCATTTT | CASTLGGFQPQHF
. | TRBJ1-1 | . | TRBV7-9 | TGTGCCAGCAGCTTTTGGGAAGAATTTGGGGACACTGAAGCTTTCTTT | CASSFWEEFGDTEAFF
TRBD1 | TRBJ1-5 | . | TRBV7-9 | TGTGCCAGCAGCTCGGACAGGGGGCTAGGACTCGGGCTTAATCAGCCCCAGCATTTT | CASSSDRGLGLGLNQPQHF
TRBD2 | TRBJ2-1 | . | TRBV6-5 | TGTGCCAGCAGCCGACTAGCGGGAGGCCCCAATGAGCAGTTCTTC | CASSRLAGGPNEQFF
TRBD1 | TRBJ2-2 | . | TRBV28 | TGTGCCGCGACACCGGGACAGGGGGCCCCCGGGGAGCTGTTTTTT | CAATPGQGAPGELFF
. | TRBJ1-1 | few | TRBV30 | TGTGCCTGGAGTCTGAGCCCAAGGAACACTGAAGCTTTCTTT | CAWSLSPRNTEAFF
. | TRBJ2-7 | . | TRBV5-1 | TGCGCCAGCAGCTTGGATCAGAGAAGCTCCTACGAGCAGTACTTC | CASSLDQRSSYEQYF
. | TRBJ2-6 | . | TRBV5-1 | TGCGCCAGCTCCCCAGGGAGTGGGGCCAACGTCCTGACTTTC | CASSPGSGANVLTF
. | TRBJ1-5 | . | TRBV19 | TGTGCCAGTAGTGACCCGGTTGCGAGGGGCGAATATAGCAATCAGCCCCAGCATTTT | CASSDPVARGEYSNQPQHF
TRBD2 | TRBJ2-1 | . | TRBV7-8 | TGTGCCAGCAGCTTAGCGCACGGGACTAACAATGAGCAGTTCTTC | CASSLAHGTNNEQFF
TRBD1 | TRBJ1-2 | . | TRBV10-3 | TGTGCCATCAGTGGTAAGGGGGCAAGCTATGGCTACACCTTC | CAISGKGASYGYTF
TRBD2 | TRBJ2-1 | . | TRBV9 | TGTGCCAGCAGCGTAGTCGGGGGTATAGGACTAGCGGGGCTAAATGAGCAGTTCTTC | CASSVVGGIGLAGLNEQFF
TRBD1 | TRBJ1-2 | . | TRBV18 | TGTGCCAGCTCACCCGGACAGGGGGCCGGGTATGGCTACACCTTC | CASSPGQGAGYGYTF
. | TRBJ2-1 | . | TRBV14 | TGTGCCAGCAGCCCCTTGGACATCCTCAATGAGCAGTTCTTC | CASSPLDILNEQFF
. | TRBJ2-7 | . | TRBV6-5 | TGTGCCAGCAGAGGGGGAACCGGCGACGAGCAGTACTTC | CASRGGTGDEQYF
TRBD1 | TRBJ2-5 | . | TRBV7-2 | TGTGCCAGCAGCGTATCCGGGACAGGGGGTGAGGAGACCCAGTACTTC | CASSVSGTGGEETQYF
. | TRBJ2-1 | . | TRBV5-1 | TGCGCCAGCAGCTTGGACGTGGGAGCTAGGGGGAATGAGCAGTTCTTC | CASSLDVGARGNEQFF
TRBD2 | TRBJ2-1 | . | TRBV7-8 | TGTGCCAGCAGCTTAGCTTGGGTTAGCGGGAGGGGGGTCAATGAGCAGTTCTTC | CASSLAWVSGRGVNEQFF
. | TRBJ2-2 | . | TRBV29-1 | TGCAGCGTTGCCGAAGGGGCCGGGGAGCTGTTTTTT | CSVAEGAGELFF
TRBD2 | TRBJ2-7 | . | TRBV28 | TGTGCCAGCAGGAGTAGCGGGAGTCGGTACGAGCAGTACTTC | CASRSSGSRYEQYF
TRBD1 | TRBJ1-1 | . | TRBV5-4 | TGTGCCAGCAGCCGGGACAGGGGAGGATCTGAAGCTTTCTTT | CASSRDRGGSEAFF
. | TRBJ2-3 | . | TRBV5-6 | TGTGCCAGCAGCTTACCCGACCGAAGCACAGATACGCAGTATTTT | CASSLPDRSTDTQYF
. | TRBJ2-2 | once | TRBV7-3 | TGTGCCAGCAGCTTTGCCAGCACCGGGGAGCTGTTTTTT | CASSFASTGELFF
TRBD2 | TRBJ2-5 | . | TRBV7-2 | TGTGCCAGCAGCTTAGCGCGTACGGGAGGGGGACAAGAGACCCAGTACTTC | CASSLARTGGGQETQYF
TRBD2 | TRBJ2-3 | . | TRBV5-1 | TGCGCCAGCAGCTTCCCGGGACTAGCGGCCCGAGAAGATACGCAGTATTTT | CASSFPGLAAREDTQYF
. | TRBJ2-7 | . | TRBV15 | TGTGCCACCAGCAGAGCATCGAGTAACGAGCAGTACTTC | CATSRASSNEQYF
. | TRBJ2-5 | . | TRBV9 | TGTGCCAGCAGCGTATTGGGAGAGACCCAGTACTTC | CASSVLGETQYF
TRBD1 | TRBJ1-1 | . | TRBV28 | TGTGCCAGCGGACAGGATAACACTGAAGCTTTCTTT | CASGQDNTEAFF